Each of the 31 T cell receptor beta chains below was sequenced from the same sample in a study of cytomegalovirus exposure and HLA in healthy donors. Vbeta (60) and Jbeta (13) primers were used in the PCR. TCRdb keeps only in-frame clones here, not all; method: immunoSEQ multiplex PCR. This table holds 150,000 or so clones, 60% to 80% found once. Sequencing input: PBMCs. These receptors were obtained from a male donor in good health and CMV-seronegative.

The chain couples TRBV7-8 to TRBJ2-2; 9 nucleotides match TRBD2. The CDR3 has 16 amino acids. CDR1 and CDR2 (germline): SGHVS, FQNEAQ. The ends lost 2 bases at V and 5 bases at J; junction bases unmatched: 6. The CDR3 region has the DNA TGTGCCAGCAGCTTAAGGATTAGCGGGAGAACCGGGGAGCTGTTTTTT. Its translation: CASSLRISGRTGELFF.

CDR3 in DNA: TGTGCCAGCAGTGCTGAACAGAACACCGGGGAGCTGTTTTTT. The encoded protein is CASSAEQNTGELFF. The chain combines TRBV6-4 with TRBJ2-2; no firm D call. V gave up 4 bases and J gave up 1 base, with 7 bases separating them. The CDR3 totals 14 residues. Germline loops: CDR1 MRHNA, CDR2 SNTAGT.

The J gene is TRBJ1-1, the V gene TRBV2; the D gene is possibly TRBD1 (6 bases). The CDR3 totals 14 residues. Between the trimmed V and J ends, which lost 4 bases and 3 bases, there was a span of 12 bases. Germline CDR1 SNHLY, CDR2 FYNNEI. DNA of the CDR3: TGTGCCAGCAGTGTTCGGGGGGCGGACACTGAAGCTTTCTTT. It codes for CASSVRGADTEAFF.

This chain connects TRBV6-4 to TRBJ2-1; 12 nucleotides line up with TRBD2. Germline CDR1 reads MRHNA; CDR2 reads SNTAGT. There are 16 residues in the CDR3. Germline trimming cut 5 bases from V and 3 bases from J; bases unmatched to any gene: 5. The CDR3 coding sequence is TGTGCCAGCAGTCAACTAGCGGGAGGATTCTACAATGAGCAGTTCTTC. Amino acids: CASSQLAGGFYNEQFF.

The chain links TRBV5-1 to TRBJ2-5; TRBD2 is a possible D gene (7 bases). The CDR3 runs 17 residues. V lost 3 bases and J 2 bases, leaving 20 bases between the germline ends. Germline V gene data show CDR1 as SGHRS and CDR2 as YFSETQ. The CDR3, as DNA: TGCGCCAGCAGCTATCTCCTAGGGAGGGGGGAGCAAGAGACCCAGTACTTC. Translation gives CASSYLLGRGEQETQYF.

With respect to this clone: One junction end disagrees with the germline gene, perhaps due to a read error. The chain has TRBV7-9 and TRBJ1-2; 8 bases are shared with TRBD1. The CDR3 covers 16 residues. Per germline, CDR1 SEHNR and CDR2 FQNEAQ (reference sequence). The DNA of the CDR3 is TGTTCCAGCAGCTTAGTAGTTACTCGGACAGGGCTTGGCTACACCTTC. Amino acids: CSSSLVVTRTGLGYTF.

The chain combines TRBV6-4 with TRBJ2-2; D unresolved. The CDR3 is 13 amino acids. Germline V gives CDR1 MRHNA, CDR2 SNTAGT. Trimming removed 0 bases at V and 3 bases at J, with 2 bases between. CDR3 DNA: TGTGCCAGCAGTGACTCCGACACCGGGGAGCTGTTTTTT. Its translation: CASSDSDTGELFF.

The gene calls are TRBV7-2 and TRBJ2-7, with TRBD2 matching over 10 bases. The CDR3 covers 17 residues. Trimming took 5 bases from V and 4 from J; bases not matched to a gene: 14. CDR1 SGHTA and CDR2 FQGNSA come from the germline V gene. The CDR3 sequence: CASSRRASGSQKYEQYF. CDR3 bases: TGTGCCAGCAGCCGGAGGGCTAGCGGGAGTCAAAAATACGAGCAGTACTTC.

The J gene is TRBJ1-1, the V gene TRBV2; 10 bases fit TRBD1. The V gene's germline CDR1 is SNHLY and CDR2 FYNNEI. V lost 5 bases, J lost 0 bases, and 6 bases stayed unmatched. CDR3 length: 16 amino acids. CDR3 in amino acids: CASSTGTGVVNTEAFF. The CDR3 DNA reads TGTGCCAGCAGTACCGGGACAGGGGTGGTGAACACTGAAGCTTTCTTT.

The V and J genes are TRBV7-2 and TRBJ2-1, with a weak D call TRBD1 (6 bases). Germline values: CDR1 SGHTA, CDR2 FQGNSA. The CDR3 contains 15 residues. V shed 1 base and J shed 2 bases, with 9 bases lying between them. CDR3: CASSLGQAPYNEQFF. CDR3 nucleotide sequence: TGTGCCAGCAGCTTAGGACAGGCCCCCTACAATGAGCAGTTCTTC.

V gene TRBV25-1 combines with J gene TRBJ1-5; D call uncertain. CDR1 MGHDK and CDR2 SYGVNS come from the germline V gene. This CDR3 region has 15 residues. The V end was cut by 1 base, the J end by 7 bases, with 14 bases between. The CDR3 sequence: CASSESMGDSQPQHF. The CDR3 nucleotides read TGTGCCAGCAGTGAATCGATGGGAGATTCACAGCCCCAGCATTTT.

The chain employs TRBV7-2 and TRBJ2-5; 12 bases map to TRBD2. V lost 0 bases and J lost 5; bases outside the gene matches: 1. Germline lookup yields CDR1 SGHTA and CDR2 FQGNSA. This CDR3 spans 15 amino acids. The CDR3: CASSLAGTSGETQYF. CDR3 DNA: TGTGCCAGCAGCTTAGCGGGGACTAGCGGGGAGACCCAGTACTTC.

This clone was picked up a small number of times. The chain employs TRBV21-1 and TRBJ2-3; TRBD2, the table's D call, lacks a check against the DNA. TRBV21-1 is a pseudogene segment. CDR3 length equals 20 residues. The CDR3 DNA reads TGTGCCAGCCCTCCCAGCGGACTAGGGAAGCCCGCAGGTCAGACAGATACGCAGTATTTT. It encodes CASPPSGLGKPAGQTDTQYF.

The chain combines TRBV19 with TRBJ2-7, with 14 bases fitting TRBD2. The CDR3 is 16 residues long. From germline, CDR1 is LNHDA and CDR2 SQIVND (reference sequence). Unmatched junction bases numbered 5, after V lost 4 bases and J lost 3 bases. CDR3 in DNA: TGTGCCAGTAGTACGGGGGGACTAGCGGGAGTCTACGAGCAGTACTTC. This codes for CASSTGGLAGVYEQYF.

The chain employs TRBV7-7 and TRBJ2-7, with 9 bases aligning to TRBD2. The CDR3 is 15 residues long. Unmatched junction bases numbered 4, after V lost 1 base and J lost 3 bases. Germline loops: CDR1 SSHAT, CDR2 FNYEAQ (reference sequence). The CDR3 sequence: CASSLGPAGGYEQYF. CDR3 nucleotide sequence: TGTGCCAGCAGCTTAGGTCCAGCGGGGGGCTACGAGCAGTACTTC.

The chain links TRBV5-1 to TRBJ2-2, with a weak D call TRBD1 (6 bases). The V and J ends lost 3 bases and 1 base respectively, with 10 bases between them. Germline lookup yields CDR1 SGHRS and CDR2 YFSETQ. The CDR3 sequence is 15 residues long. CDR3 sequence: CASSSQTGNTGELFF. The CDR3 region has the DNA TGCGCCAGCAGCTCCCAGACAGGGAACACCGGGGAGCTGTTTTTT.

The chain combines TRBV7-8 with TRBJ1-5; TRBD1 might be the D (5 bases). CDR3 length equals 16 residues. V dropped 1 base and J dropped 0 bases, with 10 bases sitting between them. Germline assignment: CDR1 SGHVS and CDR2 FQNEAQ. The CDR3 DNA reads as TGTGCCAGCAGCTTAGGAGCCACAGGTAGCAATCAGCCCCAGCATTTT. This codes for CASSLGATGSNQPQHF.

V usage is TRBV29-1 and J usage is TRBJ1-5; D is unclear. The CDR3 runs 14 residues. Trimming removed 4 bases at V and 7 bases at J, with 17 bases between. CDR1 is SQVTM and CDR2 is ANQGSEA in the germline V gene. CDR3 residues: CSVVSGHPGQPQHF. The CDR3 DNA sequence: TGCAGCGTTGTCTCTGGGCACCCGGGGCAGCCCCAGCATTTT. Complete variable domain (other parts from reference TRBV29-1 and TRBJ1-5): SAVISQKPSRDICQRGTSLTIQCQVDSQVTMMFWYRQQPGQSLTLIATANQGSEATYESGFVIDKFPISRPNLTFSTLTVSNMSPEDSSIYLCSVVSGHPGQPQHFGDGTRLSIL.

The CDR3 protein is CAISEFEKSRNEQFF. In DNA, the CDR3 is TGTGCCATCAGTGAGTTTGAGAAATCTCGCAATGAGCAGTTCTTC. The gene calls are TRBV10-3 and TRBJ2-1; no reliable D call. Germline values: CDR1 ENHRY, CDR2 SYGVKD. V was pared by 1 base and J by 6 bases, with 13 bases between. This CDR3 contains 15 residues.

This clone occurred a few times. The V call is TRBV30, the J call TRBJ2-7; 7 nucleotides align to TRBD1. Per the germline V gene, CDR1 is GTSNPN and CDR2 is SVGIG (reference sequence). The CDR3 runs 13 residues. The ends lost 5 bases at V and 2 bases at J; junction bases unmatched: 6. For the CDR3, the DNA is TGTGCCTGGGGGGGACAGCTAACCTACGAGCAGTACTTC. As protein: CAWGGQLTYEQYF.

The chain combines TRBV6-5 with TRBJ2-1; 7 bases map to TRBD2. Germline CDR1 reads MNHEY; CDR2 reads SVGAGI. The CDR3 has 15 residues. The ends lost 5 bases at V and 3 bases at J; junction bases unmatched: 7. CDR3: CASSPGTNNYNEQFF. The CDR3, as DNA: TGTGCCAGCAGTCCCGGGACTAATAACTACAATGAGCAGTTCTTC.

The rearrangement links TRBV20-1 to TRBJ2-1; D gene unclear. Germline V gives CDR1 DFQATT, CDR2 SNEGSKA (reference sequence). Between the trimmed V and J ends, which lost 5 bases and 5 bases, there was a span of 4 bases. The length of the CDR3 is 10 residues. This CDR3 reads CSAENNEQFF. CDR3 coding DNA: TGCAGTGCTGAGAACAATGAGCAGTTCTTC.

The genes are TRBV12-5 and TRBJ2-5, with 7 nucleotides matching TRBD1. The closer fit of TRBJ2-7 to the DNA end suggests the J call may be wrong. Looked up from germline, CDR1 is LGHNT and CDR2 is FRNRAP. The CDR3 consists of 14 residues. The CDR3 sequence: CASGFTGATYEQYF. The CDR3 nucleotides read TGTGCTAGTGGATTTACAGGGGCAACCTACGAGCAGTACTTC.

The CDR3 region has the DNA TGTGCCAGCAGTTACTCATGGCAGGGGGGTTCACCCCTCCACTTT. Residues: CASSYSWQGGSPLHF. This sequence joins TRBV6-5 and TRBJ1-6; 7 bases are shared with TRBD1. Germline V gene lookup returns CDR1 MNHEY and CDR2 SVGAGI. Trimming at V came to 0 bases and at J to 9 bases, leaving 5 bases not matched to a gene. The CDR3 has 15 residues.

This chain joins TRBV20-1 and TRBJ2-7; 8 nucleotides match TRBD2. Germline CDR1 is DFQATT and CDR2 is SNEGSKA (reference sequence). V dropped 3 bases and J dropped 6; count of bases not matched to a gene: 1. The CDR3 loop spans 11 amino acids. The CDR3: CSARTSAEQYF. Written as DNA, the CDR3 is TGCAGTGCTAGGACTAGCGCCGAGCAGTACTTC.

This clone was detected only a few times. V usage is TRBV4-3 and J usage is TRBJ2-6; no clear D. Deletions cut 1 base from V and 1 base from J, with 8 bases between. This CDR3 is 16 amino acids long. Germline loops: CDR1 LGHNA, CDR2 YSLEER. The CDR3 loop is CASSQGAGSGANVLTF. The CDR3 region has the DNA TGCGCCAGCAGCCAAGGGGCTGGTTCTGGGGCCAACGTCCTGACTTTC.

This clone was seen a few times. J is TRBJ2-2 and V is TRBV10-3, with 8 bases identical to TRBD2. The J segment lost 7 bases and the V segment lost 4 bases, leaving 8 bases of the junction unmatched. CDR1 and CDR2 from the germline V gene are ENHRY and SYGVKD. This CDR3 is built from 15 residues. The DNA of the CDR3 is TGTGCCATCAGTGGTGGGGGACTAGGCAGCGGGGAGCTGTTTTTT. Amino acid sequence: CAISGGGLGSGELFF.

The chain joins TRBV7-9 to TRBJ2-6; 8 bases are a match to TRBD2. Trimming removed 1 base from V and 0 bases from J; junction bases left unmatched: 5. The CDR3 contains 18 residues. Per the germline V gene, CDR1 is SEHNR and CDR2 is FQNEAQ (reference sequence). CDR3 region: CASSLGAGGASGANVLTF. The CDR3 DNA reads TGTGCCAGCAGCTTAGGTGCGGGGGGCGCCTCTGGGGCCAACGTCCTGACTTTC.

The chain joins TRBV19 to TRBJ2-2; 7 nucleotides line up with TRBD2. The V gene's germline CDR1 is LNHDA and CDR2 SQIVND (reference sequence). This CDR3 is 15 amino acids long. The ends lost 6 bases at V and 4 bases at J; junction bases unmatched: 8. This chain's CDR3 is CASRGGAGSTGELFF. CDR3 nucleotides: TGTGCCAGTAGGGGAGGGGCGGGGAGCACCGGGGAGCTGTTTTTT.

Worth noting for this clone: Other DNA sequences in the same sample also yield this CDR3. The chain has TRBV4-1 and TRBJ2-7, with D tentatively TRBD2 (6 bases). V lost 0 bases and J lost 1, with 10 bases in between. The CDR3 consists of 15 residues. Germline CDR1 and CDR2: MGHRA and YSYEKL. CDR3 DNA: TGCGCCAGCAGCCAAGATCCAGGGAGGTCCTACGAGCAGTACTTC. The encoded protein is CASSQDPGRSYEQYF.

This CDR3 reads CASSEGQGALLPSYNEQFF. The CDR3 DNA reads TGCGCCAGCAGCGAAGGACAGGGGGCGCTTCTACCGAGCTACAATGAGCAGTTCTTC. The chain combines TRBV5-1 with TRBJ2-1; TRBD1 matches 11 bases. This CDR3 is built from 19 residues. Germline CDR1 reads SGHRS; CDR2 reads YFSETQ. Unmatched junction bases numbered 15, after V lost 4 bases and J lost 3 bases.